This T cell receptor (beta chain) was sequenced in a study of blood T cell repertoires in COVID-19. About the research overall: Samples of COVID-19 (acute and convalescent) were obtained from the United States, Italy and Spain.

The length of the CDR3 is 12 residues. The germline CDR1 and CDR2 sequences are PRHDT and FYEKMQ (reference sequence). V lost 6 bases and J 4 bases, leaving 10 bases between the germline ends. In the source study's methods: Amplification of reference gene primers provided the estimated nucleated cell counts. Using immunoSEQ multiplex PCR, the repertoire was profiled, and TCRdb retains in-frame clones only, with some absent. V and J calls plus clone size are reproduced from that table; the DNA served to infer D and trimming. The sample includes some 140,000 clones, 86% of them seen just once. The clonotype originates from a woman in her forties or fifties who had recovered from COVID-19. The gene calls are TRBV13 and TRBJ2-7, with D possibly TRBD1 on 6 matching bases. The sequenced sample was peripheral blood. CDR3 region: CASRKTGYEQYF. CDR3 sequence (DNA): TGTGCCAGCAGAAAAACAGGGTACGAGCAGTACTTC.